This paragraph reports one TCR beta chain. Its antigen is unidentified. The data were obtained in a study of shared clonotypes between healthy human individuals. As for the study in general: CD8 memory received one plate per donor, CD8 naive two, CD4 memory three and CD4 naive three. Points from the study as a whole: The naive CD4 repertoires of several donors were compared, and roughly 5.1% of clonotypes were shared. The study sampled only blood, and tissue repertoires likely differ.

It was across several immunoSEQ plates that each subset's genomic DNA was evenly split. Libraries were prepared by immunoSEQ multiplex PCR; TCRdb keeps only in-frame clonotypes and omits some of them. The sample consists of a few hundred thousand clones, 80% to 90% of them appearing once. This CDR3 is built from 14 residues. Trimming removed 4 bases at V and 8 bases at J, with 15 bases between. Germline loops: CDR1 LGHNT, CDR2 FRNRAP. Sequences were obtained from memory CD8+ T cells sorted from blood. Subset defined: CD45RO+ cells pooled with CCR7-negative TemRA cells. The sequence was obtained from a man aged 18 to 30 in good health. The chain recombines TRBV12-5 with TRBJ2-1; D may match TRBD1 or TRBD2 (7 bases each). CDR3: CASGSRTGLDEQFF. CDR3 DNA sequence: TGTGCTAGTGGTTCCCGGACAGGACTAGATGAGCAGTTCTTC.